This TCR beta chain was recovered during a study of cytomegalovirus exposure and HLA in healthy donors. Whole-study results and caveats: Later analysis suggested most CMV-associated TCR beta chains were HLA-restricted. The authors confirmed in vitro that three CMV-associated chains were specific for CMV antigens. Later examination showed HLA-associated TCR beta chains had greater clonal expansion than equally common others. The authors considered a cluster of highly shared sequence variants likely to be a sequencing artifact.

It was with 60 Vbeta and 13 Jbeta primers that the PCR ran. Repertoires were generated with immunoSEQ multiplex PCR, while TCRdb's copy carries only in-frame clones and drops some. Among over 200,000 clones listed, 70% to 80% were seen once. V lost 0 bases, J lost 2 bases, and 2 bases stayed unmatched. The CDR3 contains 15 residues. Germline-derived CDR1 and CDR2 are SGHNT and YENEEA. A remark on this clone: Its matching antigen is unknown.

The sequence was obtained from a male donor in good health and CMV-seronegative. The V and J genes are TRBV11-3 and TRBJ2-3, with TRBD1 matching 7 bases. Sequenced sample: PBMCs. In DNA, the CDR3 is TGTGCCAGCAGCTTAGATCAGGGGGTCACAGATACGCAGTATTTT. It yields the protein CASSLDQGVTDTQYF.